This passage covers 13 T cell receptor beta chains from one sample sequenced in a study of persistence of HIV-infected CD4 T cells. No antigen has been assigned to these receptors. Cells were stimulated with overlapping HIV-1 Gag 15-mer peptides. Memory cells lacking CD40L and CD69 with high CD45RO were sorted. This was the immunoSEQ version 4 assay in survey mode. Profiled with immunoSEQ multiplex PCR; TCRdb holds only in-frame clones, not every one. The sample shows around 35,000 clones, approximately 85% of them seen only once. Sequenced material: cultured CD4+ T cells from PBMCs, taken from a patient who received antiretroviral therapy. Receptors originate from an adult with HIV. The donor label of this sample is uncertain.

This chain uses TRBV5-1 with TRBJ2-7; no firm D call. Between the trimmed V and J ends, which lost 0 bases and 0 bases, there was a span of 7 bases. The CDR3 extends over 14 amino acids. Germline CDR1 reads SGHRS; CDR2 reads YFSETQ. The CDR3 DNA reads TGCGCCAGCAGCTTGGAGGCAAACTCCTACGAGCAGTACTTC. Amino acid sequence: CASSLEANSYEQYF.

This clone was detected only a few times. The chain joins TRBV6-1 to TRBJ1-1, with 7 bases aligning to TRBD1. The germline V gene encodes CDR1 MNHNS and CDR2 SASEGT. This CDR3 comprises 14 residues. The V and J ends lost 6 bases and 4 bases, in that order; junction bases with no gene match: 8. The CDR3 is CASSTRGRSTEAFF. CDR3 DNA: TGTGCCAGCAGCACCAGGGGGAGGAGCACTGAAGCTTTCTTT.

The CDR3 loop reads CASSGTGGGWTDTQYF. In DNA form, the CDR3 reads TGTGCCAGCAGTGGGACAGGGGGAGGTTGGACAGATACGCAGTATTTT. V is TRBV6-1 and J is TRBJ2-3; TRBD1 matches at 10 bases. V shed 4 bases and J 3 bases; nucleotides not matched to a gene: 7. CDR3 length equals 16 residues. Looked up from germline, CDR1 is MNHNS and CDR2 is SASEGT.

The genes are TRBV6-2 or TRBV6-3 and TRBJ1-2; 8 nucleotides line up with TRBD1. The V segment lost 2 bases and the J segment 7 bases; nucleotides outside the gene matches: 15. Looked up from germline, CDR1 is MNHEY and CDR2 is SVGEGT. The CDR3 consists of 17 residues. CDR3: CASSYSLQGAGAGGYTF. For the CDR3, the DNA is TGTGCCAGCAGTTACAGTTTGCAGGGGGCAGGGGCCGGTGGCTACACCTTC.

The chain couples TRBV9 to TRBJ2-2; D is perhaps TRBD1 (6 bases). V dropped 4 bases and J dropped 4 bases, with 11 bases sitting between them. Germline V lookup: CDR1 SGDLS, CDR2 YYNGEE. This CDR3 is 14 amino acids long. The CDR3 DNA is TGTGCCAGCAGCCCCGTACAGGGCACCGGGGAGCTGTTTTTT. Protein sequence: CASSPVQGTGELFF.

This clone came up a few times. This sequence joins TRBV7-6 and TRBJ2-5; D is perhaps TRBD2 (6 bases). The V gene lost 4 bases and the J gene lost 7 bases, with 22 bases spanning the gap. CDR3 size: 16 residues. Germline assignment: CDR1 SGHVS and CDR2 FNYEAQ. The CDR3 DNA reads TGTGCCAGCAGCTCCACCCCGGGACGGACTAAGGGGACCCAGTACTTC. It encodes CASSSTPGRTKGTQYF.

The CDR3 DNA reads as TGTGCCAGCAGTGGAAGTATAGGGGCCCTTAATCAGCCCCAGCATTTT. It encodes CASSGSIGALNQPQHF. This chain joins TRBV6-1 and TRBJ1-5; a possible D gene is TRBD1 (5 bases). Trimming left V 4 bases short and J 4 bases short, with 17 bases between. The germline CDR1 and CDR2 sequences are MNHNS and SASEGT. The CDR3 is made up of 16 amino acids.

As DNA, the CDR3 is TGTGCCAGCACCCGTGGGGCAGCGGGGATGAACACTGAAGCTTTCTTT. This translates into CASTRGAAGMNTEAFF. The chain is built from TRBV25-1 and TRBJ1-1; a weak D match, TRBD1 (5 bases). Deletions cut 7 bases from V and 0 bases from J, with 18 bases between. This CDR3 contains 16 residues. Per germline, CDR1 MGHDK and CDR2 SYGVNS.

V usage is TRBV4-1 and J usage is TRBJ2-3; D is unclear. The germline V gene encodes CDR1 MGHRA and CDR2 YSYEKL. The ends were cut back, 4 bases at V and 5 bases at J, with 4 bases in the middle. The CDR3 is made up of 11 amino acids. The CDR3 bases are TGCGCCAGCAGCCTAGGAGATACGCAGTATTTT. Amino acids: CASSLGDTQYF.

The gene calls are TRBV6-5 and TRBJ2-5; TRBD1 might be the D (6 bases). The V and J ends lost 5 bases and 2 bases respectively, with 12 bases between them. The CDR3 runs 14 residues. Germline values: CDR1 MNHEY, CDR2 SVGAGI. The DNA for the CDR3 is TGTGCCAGCAGTCGCCTACAGGGACAAGAGACCCAGTACTTC. Translation gives CASSRLQGQETQYF.

CDR3 sequence: CASITGGKLFF. CDR3 sequence (DNA): TGTGCCTCTATAACCGGGGGAAAACTGTTTTTT. The chain is built from TRBV30 and TRBJ1-4; TRBD1 is a possible D gene (5 bases). The germline CDR1 and CDR2 sequences are GTSNPN and SVGIG (reference sequence). The CDR3 has 11 amino acids. V lost 7 bases and J lost 10, with 13 bases in between.

The chain links TRBV19 to TRBJ2-1; TRBD2 matches 11 bases. The CDR3 is 15 residues long. With V trimmed by 3 bases and J by 8 bases, 6 bases remained unmatched. Per germline, CDR1 LNHDA and CDR2 SQIVND (reference sequence). This chain's CDR3 is CASSIGLAGGDEQFF. CDR3 coding DNA: TGTGCCAGTAGTATTGGGCTAGCGGGGGGTGATGAGCAGTTCTTC.

This sequence joins TRBV2 and TRBJ1-1; maybe TRBD1 (6 bases). V was trimmed by 9 bases and J by 4 bases, leaving 18 bases between them. The CDR3 spans 14 residues. CDR1 is SNHLY, CDR2 FYNNEI, per germline. The CDR3 nucleotides are TGTGCCAGGGACTCAGGGGTAAGAGGCACTGAAGCTTTCTTT. Translated, it gives CARDSGVRGTEAFF.